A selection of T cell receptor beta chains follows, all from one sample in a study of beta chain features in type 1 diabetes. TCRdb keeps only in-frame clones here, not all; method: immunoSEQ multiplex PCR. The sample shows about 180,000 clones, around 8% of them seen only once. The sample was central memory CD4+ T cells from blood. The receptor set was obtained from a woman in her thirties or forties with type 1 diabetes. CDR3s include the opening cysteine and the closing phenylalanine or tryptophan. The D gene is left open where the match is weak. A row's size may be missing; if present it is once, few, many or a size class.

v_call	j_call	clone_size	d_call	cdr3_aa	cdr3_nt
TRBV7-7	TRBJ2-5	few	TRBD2	CASSSSGGASETQYF	TGTGCTAGCAGCTCTAGCGGGGGGGCATCAGAGACCCAGTACTTC
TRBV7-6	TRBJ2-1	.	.	CASSFVQGNEQFF	TGTGCCAGCAGCTTTGTGCAGGGCAATGAGCAGTTCTTC
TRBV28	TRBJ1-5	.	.	CASRSNQGNQPQHF	TGTGCCAGCAGGTCTAACCAGGGCAATCAGCCCCAGCATTTT
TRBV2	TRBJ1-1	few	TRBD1	CASSGHRGLRNTEAFF	TGTGCCAGCAGTGGCCACAGGGGATTGAGGAACACTGAAGCTTTCTTT
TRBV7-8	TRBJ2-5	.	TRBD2	CASSPAGLAGVQETQYF	TGTGCCAGCAGCCCGGCTGGACTAGCGGGGGTACAAGAGACCCAGTACTTC
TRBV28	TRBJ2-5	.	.	CASSLSQAQETQYF	TGTGCCAGCAGTTTGAGCCAGGCCCAAGAGACCCAGTACTTC
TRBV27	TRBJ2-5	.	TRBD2	CASSVGLAVQTQYF	TGTGCCAGCAGTGTGGGACTAGCTGTACAGACCCAGTACTTC
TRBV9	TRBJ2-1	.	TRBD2	CASSSAGGPYNEQFF	TGTGCCAGCAGCTCAGCGGGAGGCCCTTACAATGAGCAGTTCTTC
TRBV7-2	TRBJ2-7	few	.	CASRGDGSYEQYF	TGTGCCAGCAGAGGAGACGGATCCTACGAGCAGTACTTC
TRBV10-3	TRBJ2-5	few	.	CAISEFEEEETQYF	TGTGCCATCAGTGAGTTCGAGGAGGAGGAGACCCAGTACTTC
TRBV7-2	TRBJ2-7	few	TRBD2	CASSLDGLAGYF	TGTGCCAGCAGCTTAGATGGACTAGCGGGGTACTTC
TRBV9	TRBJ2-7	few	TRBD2	CASSASGGPSYEQYF	TGTGCCAGCAGCGCTAGCGGAGGTCCTTCCTACGAGCAGTACTTC
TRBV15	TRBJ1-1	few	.	CATSLGPNTEAFF	TGTGCCACCTCTCTTGGCCCGAACACTGAAGCTTTCTTT
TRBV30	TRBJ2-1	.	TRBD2	CAWSSAGGLSSYNEQFF	TGTGCCTGGAGTTCAGCGGGAGGCTTGAGCTCCTACAATGAGCAGTTCTTC
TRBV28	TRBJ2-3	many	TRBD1	CASSHRGEGADTQYF	TGTGCCAGCAGCCACAGGGGAGAGGGGGCAGATACGCAGTATTTT
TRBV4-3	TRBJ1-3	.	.	CASSQDSGGFTGNTIYF	TGCGCCAGCAGCCAAGATTCAGGTGGTTTCACTGGAAACACCATATATTTT
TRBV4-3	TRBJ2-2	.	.	CASSHADSQNTGELFF	TGCGCCAGCAGCCATGCTGACAGCCAGAACACCGGGGAGCTGTTTTTT
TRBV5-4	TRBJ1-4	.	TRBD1	CASSLRDSNEKLFF	TGTGCCAGCAGCTTGCGGGACAGTAACGAAAAACTGTTTTTT
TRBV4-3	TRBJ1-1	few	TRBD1	CASSQDGTGGAEAFF	TGCGCCAGCAGCCAAGATGGGACAGGGGGGGCTGAAGCTTTCTTT
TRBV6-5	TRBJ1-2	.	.	CASGLGGNYGYTF	TGTGCCAGCGGATTAGGGGGAAACTATGGCTACACCTTC
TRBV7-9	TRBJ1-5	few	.	CASSLSNQPQHF	TGTGCCAGCAGCCTCTCGAATCAGCCCCAGCATTTT
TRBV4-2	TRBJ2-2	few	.	CASSQETQNTGELFF	TGTGCCAGCAGCCAAGAAACACAGAACACCGGGGAGCTGTTTTTT
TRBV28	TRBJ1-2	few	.	CASSGPRTPTGYTF	TGTGCCAGCAGTGGGCCCAGAACCCCTACTGGCTACACCTTC